The next 4 T cell receptor beta chains were all read from a single sample in a study of CD8+CD57+ T cells in acquired aplastic anemia. Researchers used genomic DNA as the template to profile TCR beta VDJ and CDR3. TCRdb re-derived calls from the reads in MiXCR, one entry per CDR3 protein. The sample has over 40,000 distinct CDR3 sequences, around two thirds seen once; the top ten hold roughly 34%. Sample: sorted CD4+, CD8+, or CD8+CD57+ T cells (not recorded which) from PBMCs. These receptors were obtained from a human donor in good health, serving as a control.

This chain joins TRBV19 and TRBJ1-5; 7 bases align to TRBD1. CDR1 and CDR2 (germline): LNHDA, SQIVND (reference sequence). CDR3 size: 14 residues. Trimming removed 8 bases from V and 11 bases from J; junction bases left unmatched: 15. CDR3 sequence (DNA): TGTGCCAGTGGGGAGACAGGGTCGGGCTGGGCCCAGCATTTT. Translation gives CASGETGSGWAQHF.

The chain links TRBV19 to TRBJ2-7, with TRBD1 matching 7 bases. This CDR3 comprises 15 residues. V trimming: 5 bases; J trimming: 4 bases; junction bases outside the gene matches: 11. Germline values: CDR1 LNHDA, CDR2 SQIVND (reference sequence). The CDR3 loop is CASSVRGTAPYEQYF. The CDR3 coding sequence is TGTGCCAGTAGTGTTCGTGGGACAGCGCCTTACGAGCAGTACTTC.

The V and J genes are TRBV7-9 and TRBJ2-1, with D unresolved. The CDR3 contains 13 residues. The V gene's germline CDR1 is SEHNR and CDR2 FQNEAQ (reference sequence). Trimming took off 6 bases at V and 1 base at J, with 7 bases between the two ends. CDR3 region: CASRLLSYNEQFF. For the CDR3, the DNA is TGTGCCAGCAGATTACTTTCCTACAATGAGCAGTTCTTC.

This clonotype has a single count. The V gene is TRBV2, the J gene TRBJ2-1, with 9 bases aligning to TRBD1. The J call could be wrong; TRBJ2-7 is a better fit for the DNA end. Germline V lookup: CDR1 SNHLY, CDR2 FYNNEI. There are 13 residues in the CDR3. The CDR3 DNA follows: TGTGCCAGCAGCATGACAGGGGGTACCGAGCAGTACTTC. Translation: CASSMTGGTEQYF.